Listed below are T cell receptor beta chains from one sample, sequenced in a study of shared clonotypes between healthy human individuals. This table comes from immunoSEQ multiplex PCR, and its TCRdb copy is limited to in-frame clones, with some not included. The table shows some 1,400,000 clones, with 96% occurring only once. The sample comprised naive CD4+ T cells sorted from blood. The receptor set was obtained from a man aged 25-45 years in good health. Both conserved end residues are part of each CDR3. The order of the fields is clone size, V gene, J gene, D gene, CDR3 DNA, CDR3 protein. A D gene is named only where the DNA matches it firmly. A row's size may be missing; if present it is once, few, many or a size class.

.,TRBV28,TRBJ2-2,TRBD1,TGTGCCAGCAGTTTAGGGGACAGGGGATACGGGGAGCTGTTTTTT,CASSLGDRGYGELFF
.,TRBV19,TRBJ2-7,TRBD1,TGTGCCAGTAGTGGAGGGACAGGGGGCTCCAACGAGCAGTACTTC,CASSGGTGGSNEQYF
.,TRBV25-1,TRBJ2-3,TRBD2,TGTGCCAGCAGTTGGACTAGTGCGCAGTATTTT,CASSWTSAQYF
.,TRBV6-5,TRBJ2-7,.,TGTGCCAGCAGTTCTCCGGGGGCAGGGTCCTACGAGCAGTACTTC,CASSSPGAGSYEQYF
.,TRBV28,TRBJ1-4,.,TGTGCCAGCAGCTCCCCTACAGGGTACGGGGAAAAACTGTTTTTT,CASSSPTGYGEKLFF
.,TRBV5-5,TRBJ1-5,.,TGTGCCAGCAGCTTGGGCCCAGGGAGCAATCAGCCCCAGCATTTT,CASSLGPGSNQPQHF
.,TRBV18,TRBJ2-1,.,TGTGCCAGCTCACCCGTGCCGAGCTACAATGAGCAGTTCTTC,CASSPVPSYNEQFF
.,TRBV4-3,TRBJ2-2,.,TGCGCCAGCAGCCAAGATCGGTTGGCTGCGAACACCGGGGAGCTGTTTTTT,CASSQDRLAANTGELFF
.,TRBV7-9,TRBJ2-7,.,TGTGCCAGCGGCTCTAAATCCGCGGGCGGCTACGAGCAGTACTTC,CASGSKSAGGYEQYF
once,TRBV27,TRBJ1-1,TRBD1,TGTGCCAGCAACAGCGGACAGGGGTTTACCACTGAAGCTTTCTTT,CASNSGQGFTTEAFF
.,TRBV27,TRBJ2-7,TRBD2,TGTGCCAGCAGTTTAGGACTAGCGGGAGCTTACGAGCAGTACTTC,CASSLGLAGAYEQYF
.,TRBV29-1,TRBJ1-4,.,TGCAGCGTTCTGGGTGGCGGGGGGGAAAAACTGTTTTTT,CSVLGGGGEKLFF
.,TRBV5-4,TRBJ2-1,.,TGTGCCAGCAGCCCACGAGGGGAGTCATTGGTTAATGAGCAGTTCTTC,CASSPRGESLVNEQFF
.,TRBV6-5,TRBJ2-3,.,TGTGCCAGCAGCCGGGGCTCCTCTAGCACAGATACGCAGTATTTT,CASSRGSSSTDTQYF
.,TRBV11-2,TRBJ2-7,TRBD1,TGTGCCAGCAGCTTAGGGGACAGGTTGTTATACGAGCAGTACTTC,CASSLGDRLLYEQYF
.,TRBV10-2,TRBJ2-3,TRBD2,TGCGCCAGCCGAGACCATACAGGACTAGCGGGCACAGATACGCAGTATTTT,CASRDHTGLAGTDTQYF
.,TRBV7-9,TRBJ2-5,TRBD1,TGTGCCAGCAGCCGGCGGACAGGAAACCGCCAAGAGACCCAGTACTTC,CASSRRTGNRQETQYF
.,TRBV7-9,TRBJ1-2,.,TGTGCCAGCAGCTTAGAGCCCGGGGCCAACTATGGCTACACCTTC,CASSLEPGANYGYTF
.,TRBV11-2,TRBJ2-7,.,TGTGCCAGCAGCTTATCCATTCTGGGCTTTTCTCTCCCCTACGAGCAGTACTTC,CASSLSILGFSLPYEQYF
.,TRBV7-9,TRBJ2-2,.,TGTGCCAGCAGCGGACGATCCGGGGAGCTGTTTTTT,CASSGRSGELFF
.,TRBV18,TRBJ2-3,.,TGTGCCAGCTCACCACCGGGAGCACTAGCCACAGATACGCAGTATTTT,CASSPPGALATDTQYF
.,TRBV19,TRBJ2-1,.,TGTGCCAGTAGTATTCGAATCTACAATGAGCAGTTCTTC,CASSIRIYNEQFF
.,TRBV7-9,TRBJ2-7,TRBD2,TGTGCCAGTAACCCTGGACTAGGGTTCTACGAGCAGTACTTC,CASNPGLGFYEQYF
.,TRBV19,TRBJ1-2,.,TGTGCCAGTAGTTCGCGGATGGGGGACTATGGCTACACCTTC,CASSSRMGDYGYTF
.,TRBV27,TRBJ1-1,.,TGTGCCAGCAGTGCCCACAGGGAGGGCACTGAAGCTTTCTTT,CASSAHREGTEAFF
.,TRBV6-1,TRBJ2-7,TRBD1,TGTGCCAGCGGAAACCCGGGACAGGGTCGCGAGCAGTACTTC,CASGNPGQGREQYF
.,TRBV5-1,TRBJ2-5,TRBD1,TGCGCCAGCAGCACAGGACAGGGGGCCTGGGAGACCCAGTACTTC,CASSTGQGAWETQYF
.,TRBV7-2,TRBJ2-3,.,TGTGCCAGCAGCTTAGTCCTGAATACGCAGTATTTT,CASSLVLNTQYF
.,TRBV6-1,TRBJ1-5,.,TGTGCCAGCAGTGAAGTCCTATTCAATCAGCCCCAGCATTTT,CASSEVLFNQPQHF